This TCR beta chain was captured by sequencing in a study of identical twins. CDR3 size: 15 residues. Germline CDR1 and CDR2: SQVTM and ANQGSEA. The ends were cut back, 3 bases at V and 0 bases at J, with 12 bases in the middle. From the 5' RACE reads, TCRdb called clonotypes with MiXCR, one entry per CDR3 protein. The repertoire includes a few hundred thousand distinct CDR3 sequences, approximately 8.8% of them detected once, and approximately 9.3% sits in the top ten. This clonotype was seen ten or more times. This chain joins TRBV29-1 and TRBJ2-1; tentatively, D is TRBD1 (5 bases). The sequencing input was naive T cells sorted from blood. This TCR was sampled from a woman between 50 and 59 years old in good health. The CDR3 DNA reads TGCAGCGTTGAGGGTCAGGGTAGCTCCTACAATGAGCAGTTCTTC. It encodes CSVEGQGSSYNEQFF.